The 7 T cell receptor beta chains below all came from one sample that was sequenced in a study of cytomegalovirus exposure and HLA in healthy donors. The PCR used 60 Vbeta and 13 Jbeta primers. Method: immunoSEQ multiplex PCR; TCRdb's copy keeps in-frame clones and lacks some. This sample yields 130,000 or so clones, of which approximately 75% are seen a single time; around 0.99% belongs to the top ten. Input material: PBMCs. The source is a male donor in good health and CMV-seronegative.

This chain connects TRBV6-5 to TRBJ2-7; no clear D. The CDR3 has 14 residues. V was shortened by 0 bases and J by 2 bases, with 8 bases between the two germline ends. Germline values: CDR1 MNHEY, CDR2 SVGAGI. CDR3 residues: CASSYSGEPYEQYF. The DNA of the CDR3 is TGTGCCAGCAGTTACTCCGGAGAACCCTACGAGCAGTACTTC.

CDR3 nucleotides: TGCGCCAGCAGCCAAGATTGGGAAGGGACAGAGAATTTTAACACTGAAGCTTTCTTT. This gives the protein CASSQDWEGTENFNTEAFF. The rearrangement joins TRBV4-1 to TRBJ1-1, with 7 bases matching TRBD1. CDR1 and CDR2 (germline): MGHRA, YSYEKL. Unmatched junction bases numbered 15, after V lost 0 bases and J lost 2 bases. There are 19 residues in the CDR3.

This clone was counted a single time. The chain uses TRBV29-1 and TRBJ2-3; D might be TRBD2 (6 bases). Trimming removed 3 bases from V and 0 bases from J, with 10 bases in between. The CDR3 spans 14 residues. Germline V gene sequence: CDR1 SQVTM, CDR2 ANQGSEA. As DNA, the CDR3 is TGCAGCGTTGATCTAGCGTTCAGCACAGATACGCAGTATTTT. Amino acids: CSVDLAFSTDTQYF.

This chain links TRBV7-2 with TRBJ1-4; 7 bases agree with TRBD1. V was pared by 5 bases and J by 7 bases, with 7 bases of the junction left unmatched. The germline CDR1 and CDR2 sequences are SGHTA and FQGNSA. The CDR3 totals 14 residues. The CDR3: CASSPTGIGEKLFF. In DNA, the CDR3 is TGTGCCAGCAGCCCGACAGGGATCGGTGAAAAACTGTTTTTT.

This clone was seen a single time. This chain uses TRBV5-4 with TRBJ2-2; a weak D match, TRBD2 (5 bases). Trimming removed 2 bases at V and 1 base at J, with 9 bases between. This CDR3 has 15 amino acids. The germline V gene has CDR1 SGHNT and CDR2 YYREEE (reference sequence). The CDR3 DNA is TGTGCCAGCAGCTTAAGTAGCGTGAACACCGGGGAGCTGTTTTTT. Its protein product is CASSLSSVNTGELFF.

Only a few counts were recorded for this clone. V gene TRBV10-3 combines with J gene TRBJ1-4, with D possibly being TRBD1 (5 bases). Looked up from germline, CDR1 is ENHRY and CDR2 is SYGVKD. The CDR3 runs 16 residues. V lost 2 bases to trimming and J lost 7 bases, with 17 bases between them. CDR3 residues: CAISELQGRVTEKLFF. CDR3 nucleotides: TGTGCCATCAGTGAGCTTCAGGGTCGGGTTACTGAAAAACTGTTTTTT.

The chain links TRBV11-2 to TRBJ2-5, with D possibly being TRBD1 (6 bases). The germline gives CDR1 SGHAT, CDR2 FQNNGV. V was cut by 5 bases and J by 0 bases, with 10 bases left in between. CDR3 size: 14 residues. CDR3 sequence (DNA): TGTGCCAGCAGCCGGACAGAAAACCAAGAGACCCAGTACTTC. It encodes CASSRTENQETQYF.